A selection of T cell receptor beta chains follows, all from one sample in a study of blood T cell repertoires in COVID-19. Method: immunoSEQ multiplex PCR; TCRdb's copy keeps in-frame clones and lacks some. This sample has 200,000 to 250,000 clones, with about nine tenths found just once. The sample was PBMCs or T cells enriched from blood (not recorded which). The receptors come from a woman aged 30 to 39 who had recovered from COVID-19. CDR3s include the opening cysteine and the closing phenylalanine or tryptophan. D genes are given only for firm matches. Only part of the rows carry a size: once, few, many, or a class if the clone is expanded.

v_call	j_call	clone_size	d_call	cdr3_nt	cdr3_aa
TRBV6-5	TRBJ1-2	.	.	TGTGCCAGCTCAAGAGCTTTCTATGGCTACACCTTC	CASSRAFYGYTF
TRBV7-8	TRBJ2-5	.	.	TGTGCCAGCAGCCCAGAGCTAGCCTTAGGGCAAGAGACCCAGTACTTC	CASSPELALGQETQYF
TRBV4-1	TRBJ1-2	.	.	TGCGCCAGCAGCCAAACAGGGTGGAATGGCTACACCTTC	CASSQTGWNGYTF
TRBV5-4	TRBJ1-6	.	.	TGTGCCAGCAGCTTGGTCAGGGATGATTCACCCCTCCACTTT	CASSLVRDDSPLHF
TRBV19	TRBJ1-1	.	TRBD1	TGTGCCAGTAGTATTAGTGGACAGGGCTGGACTGAAGCTTTCTTT	CASSISGQGWTEAFF
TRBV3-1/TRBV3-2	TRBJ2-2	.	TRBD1	TGTGCCAGCAGCCAAGAAGCCTTGGGACAGGGCGATTGGGGTCCCGGGGAGCTGTTTTTT	CASSQEALGQGDWGPGELFF
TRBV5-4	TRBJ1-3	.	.	TGTGCCAGCAGCTTACCTCAGGGCTCTGGAAACACCATATATTTT	CASSLPQGSGNTIYF
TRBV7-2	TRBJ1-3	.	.	TGTGCCAGCAGCATCTTACAGGCCTCTGGAAACACCATATATTTT	CASSILQASGNTIYF
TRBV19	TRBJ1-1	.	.	TGTGCCAGTAGTGGTACGTGGGGGCAGACTGAAGCTTTCTTT	CASSGTWGQTEAFF
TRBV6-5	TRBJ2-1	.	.	TGTGCCAGCAGTTTTCAGGGTTCCTACAATGAGCAGTTCTTC	CASSFQGSYNEQFF
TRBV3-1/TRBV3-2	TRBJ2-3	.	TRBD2	TGTGCCAGCAGCCCGGGACTAGCGGGGGCGGGAGATACGCAGTATTTT	CASSPGLAGAGDTQYF
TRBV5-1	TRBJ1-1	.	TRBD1	TGCGCCAGCAGCCCGCTACAGGGGGGTAGTACTGAAGCTTTCTTT	CASSPLQGGSTEAFF
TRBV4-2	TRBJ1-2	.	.	TGTGCCAGCAGCCAAGATCGACTTGACCTATATGGCTACACCTTC	CASSQDRLDLYGYTF
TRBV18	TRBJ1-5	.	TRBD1	TGTGCCAGCTCGATAACTGCCGGGACAGGGGGCGCGGATGTCTTGCCCCAGCATTTT	CASSITAGTGGADVLPQHF
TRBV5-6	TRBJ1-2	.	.	TGTGCCAGCAGCCTCCTTGCGGGTGGCTACACCTTC	CASSLLAGGYTF
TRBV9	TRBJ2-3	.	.	TGTGCCAGCAGCGTAGCTGTCGGGGGTACGCAGTATTTT	CASSVAVGGTQYF
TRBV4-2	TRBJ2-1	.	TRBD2	TGTGCCAGCAGCCAACACCTCGCGCAGCGGGGGGGCGGCCATGAGCAGTTCTTC	CASSQHLAQRGGGHEQFF
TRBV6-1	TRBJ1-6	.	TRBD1	TGTGCCAGCAGTGAAGCGCCGGACAGGACTTCACCCCTCCACTTT	CASSEAPDRTSPLHF
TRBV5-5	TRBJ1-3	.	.	TGTGCCAGCAGCCTCGACTCCGGCTCTGGAAACACCATATATTTT	CASSLDSGSGNTIYF
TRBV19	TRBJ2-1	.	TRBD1	TGTGCCAGTAGGGATGACAGGGCCCGAGGTGAGCAGTTCTTC	CASRDDRARGEQFF
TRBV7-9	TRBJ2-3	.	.	TGTGCCAGCAGCCCTACCTCTTCGGCAGATACGCAGTATTTT	CASSPTSSADTQYF
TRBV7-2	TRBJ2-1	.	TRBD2	TGTGCCAGCAGCTTAACCGGGGGGGTAAATGTTGTGCAGTTCTTC	CASSLTGGVNVVQFF
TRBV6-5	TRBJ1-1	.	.	TGTGCCAGCAGGTACCCCGAGGGCCTTAACACTGAAGCTTTCTTT	CASRYPEGLNTEAFF
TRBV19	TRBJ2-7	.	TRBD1	TGTGCCAGTGGGGAGACAGGGAGCTACGAGCAGTACTTC	CASGETGSYEQYF
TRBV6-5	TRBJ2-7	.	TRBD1	TGTGCCAGCAGTCCGGGACAGGGTATTGTCTTC	CASSPGQGIVF
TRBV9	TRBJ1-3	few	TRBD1	TGTGCCAGCAGCTTCGACAGGGACCTGGGATACACCATATATTTT	CASSFDRDLGYTIYF
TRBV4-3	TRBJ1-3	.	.	TGCGCCAGCAGCCAAGATTTCGGGTCTGGAAACACCATATATTTT	CASSQDFGSGNTIYF
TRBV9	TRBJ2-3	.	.	TGTGCCAGCAGCGTAGGCGGCAGGGGCACAGATACGCAGTATTTT	CASSVGGRGTDTQYF
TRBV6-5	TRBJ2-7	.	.	TGTGCCAGCAGTTACTCGATCCGGGGCTCCTACGAGCAGTACTTC	CASSYSIRGSYEQYF
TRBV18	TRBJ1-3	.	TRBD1	TGTGCCAGCTCACCGGGACAGGGCTCTGGAAACACCATATATTTT	CASSPGQGSGNTIYF
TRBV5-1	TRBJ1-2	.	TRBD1	TGCGCCAGCAGCCCCGAGGACAGGGAGATCGATGGCTACACCTTC	CASSPEDREIDGYTF
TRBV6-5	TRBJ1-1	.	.	TGTGCCAGCAGTTACTCGATAGATTTGAACACTGAAGCTTTCTTT	CASSYSIDLNTEAFF
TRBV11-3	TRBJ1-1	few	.	TGTGCCAGCAGCTTAGGCGAGAACACTGAAGCTTTCTTT	CASSLGENTEAFF
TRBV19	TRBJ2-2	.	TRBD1	TGTGCCAGTAGTATAACCCGGACAGGACTCAACACCGGGGAGCTGTTTTTT	CASSITRTGLNTGELFF
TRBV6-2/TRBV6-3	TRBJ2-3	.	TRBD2	TGTGCCAGCAGTCCCCACGGACTAGCGGGGGGGCGAGCAGATACGCAGTATTTT	CASSPHGLAGGRADTQYF
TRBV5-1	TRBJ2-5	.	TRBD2	TGCGCCAGCAGCTTGGAGCCGGTAGCGGGTAGAGAGACCCAGTACTTC	CASSLEPVAGRETQYF
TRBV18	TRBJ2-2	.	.	TGTGCCAGCTCACCACCCCAGTCCACCGGGGAGCTGTTTTTT	CASSPPQSTGELFF
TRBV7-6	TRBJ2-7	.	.	TGTGCCAGCAGCCCCGACGGCAGGGGAGCTCTTACAAAGGTCTACGAGCAGTACTTC	CASSPDGRGALTKVYEQYF
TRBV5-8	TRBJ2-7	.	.	TGTGCCAGCAGCTTGGTACCCCAACCCCGGCGGGGCCTCGACTACGAGCAGTACTTC	CASSLVPQPRRGLDYEQYF
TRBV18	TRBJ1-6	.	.	TGTGCCAGCTCACCACGAGAGGGGGGGTCACCCCTCCACTTT	CASSPREGGSPLHF